The subject of this entry is one TCR beta chain. Using immunoSEQ multiplex PCR, the repertoire was profiled, and TCRdb retains in-frame clones only, with some absent. The profile shows over 55,000 clones, about 90% of them singletons. These data are taken from a study of T cells in localized non-small cell lung cancer. The receptor was isolated from a woman aged 35-75 years with stage I lung adenocarcinoma. Source: peripheral blood, taken before any cancer treatment.

CDR3 nucleotides: TGTGCCAGCAGCCTGGAGGGAGCGGGGGGATTGGAGACCCAGTACTTC. This translates into CASSLEGAGGLETQYF. The chain links TRBV9 to TRBJ2-5; 9 positions agree with TRBD2. This CDR3 region has 16 residues. The germline V gene has CDR1 SGDLS and CDR2 YYNGEE. With 4 bases clipped from V and 5 bases from J, the junction kept 12 bases outside the gene matches.